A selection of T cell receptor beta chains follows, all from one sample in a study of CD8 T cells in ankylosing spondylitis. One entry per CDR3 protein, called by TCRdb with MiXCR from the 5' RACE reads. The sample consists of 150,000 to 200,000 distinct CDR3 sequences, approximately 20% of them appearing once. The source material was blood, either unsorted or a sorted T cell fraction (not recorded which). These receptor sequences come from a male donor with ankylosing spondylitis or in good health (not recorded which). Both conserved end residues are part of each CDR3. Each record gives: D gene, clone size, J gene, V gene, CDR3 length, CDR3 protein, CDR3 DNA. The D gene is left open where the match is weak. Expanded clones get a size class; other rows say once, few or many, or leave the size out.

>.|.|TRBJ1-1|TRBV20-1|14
CSAEGPPLNTEAFF
TGCAGTGCTGAGGGTCCGCCCCTGAACACTGAAGCTTTCTTT
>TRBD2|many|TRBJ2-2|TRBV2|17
CASSGGLAGVHTGELFF
TGTGCCAGCAGTGGAGGACTAGCGGGAGTTCATACCGGGGAGCTGTTTTTT
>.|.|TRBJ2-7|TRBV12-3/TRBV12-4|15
CASSVGLPTTYEQYF
TGTGCCAGCAGTGTGGGACTGCCAACCACCTACGAGCAGTACTTC
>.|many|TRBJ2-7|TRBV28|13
CASSLGTTYEQYF
TGTGCCAGCAGTTTGGGCACAACCTACGAGCAGTACTTC
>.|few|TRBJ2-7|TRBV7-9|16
CASSPGGETKRYEQYF
TGTGCCAGCAGCCCGGGTGGGGAGACTAAGCGCTACGAGCAGTACTTC
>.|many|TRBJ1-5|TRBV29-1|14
CSVEDGGSNQPQHF
TGCAGCGTTGAAGACGGGGGTAGCAATCAGCCCCAGCATTTT
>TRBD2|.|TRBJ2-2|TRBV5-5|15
CASSSGRGNTGELFF
TGTGCCAGCAGTAGCGGGAGGGGGAACACCGGGGAGCTGTTTTTT
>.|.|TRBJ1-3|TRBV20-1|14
CSARDGQSGNTIYF
TGCAGTGCTAGAGACGGACAGTCTGGAAACACCATATATTTT
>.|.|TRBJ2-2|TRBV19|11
CASSMAGELFF
TGTGCCAGTAGTATGGCCGGGGAGCTGTTTTTT
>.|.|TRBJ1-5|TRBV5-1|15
CASSLGSDSNQPQHF
TGCGCCAGCAGCTTGGGCAGTGATAGCAATCAGCCCCAGCATTTT
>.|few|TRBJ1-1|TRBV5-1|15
CASSTFDHGPTEAFF
TGCGCCAGCAGCACCTTCGACCACGGGCCCACTGAAGCTTTCTTT
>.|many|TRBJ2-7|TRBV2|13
CASSDRPHYEQYF
TGTGCCAGCAGTGACAGGCCCCACTACGAGCAGTACTTC
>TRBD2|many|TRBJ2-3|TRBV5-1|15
CASSLGLAESDTQYF
TGCGCCAGCAGCTTGGGACTAGCTGAGTCGGATACGCAGTATTTT
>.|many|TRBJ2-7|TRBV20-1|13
CSARVTSSYEQYF
TGCAGTGCTAGAGTGACCAGCTCCTACGAGCAGTACTTC
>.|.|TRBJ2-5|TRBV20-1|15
CSAYFQGAGEETQYF
TGCAGTGCTTATTTCCAGGGGGCGGGAGAGGAGACCCAGTACTTC
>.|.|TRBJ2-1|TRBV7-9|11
CASSISNEQFF
TGTGCCAGCAGCATCAGCAATGAGCAGTTCTTC
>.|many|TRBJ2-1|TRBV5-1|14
CASSSPSLGNEQFF
TGCGCCAGCAGCTCCCCAAGTCTGGGGAATGAGCAGTTCTTC
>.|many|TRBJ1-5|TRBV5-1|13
CASSVGRDQPQHF
TGCGCCAGCAGCGTCGGACGGGATCAGCCCCAGCATTTT
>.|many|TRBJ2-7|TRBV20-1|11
CSGGRSYEQYF
TGCAGTGGTGGCCGTTCCTACGAGCAGTACTTC
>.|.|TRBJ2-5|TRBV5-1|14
CASRQGATQETQYF
TGCGCCAGCAGGCAGGGAGCGACCCAAGAGACCCAGTACTTC
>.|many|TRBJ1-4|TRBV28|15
CASYGTHATNEKLFF
TGTGCCAGCTACGGGACCCACGCAACTAATGAAAAACTGTTTTTT
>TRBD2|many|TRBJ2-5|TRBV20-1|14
CSARGPSGRKTQHF
TGCAGTGCTAGGGGGCCTAGCGGGAGAAAGACCCAGCACTTC
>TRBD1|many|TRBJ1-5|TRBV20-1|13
CSALDRPNQPQHF
TGCAGTGCCCTGGACAGGCCCAATCAGCCCCAGCATTTT
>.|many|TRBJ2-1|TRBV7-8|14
CASSLAQSGSEQFF
TGTGCCAGCAGCTTAGCGCAGTCGGGGAGTGAGCAGTTCTTC
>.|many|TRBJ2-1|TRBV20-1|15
CSAIPVASAYNEQFF
TGCAGTGCTATTCCTGTGGCTAGCGCTTACAATGAGCAGTTCTTC
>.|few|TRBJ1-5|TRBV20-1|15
CSAIPWTENNQPQHF
TGCAGTGCTATCCCGTGGACTGAGAACAATCAGCCCCAGCATTTT
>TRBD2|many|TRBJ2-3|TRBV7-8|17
CASSLGASGRITDTQYF
TGTGCCAGCAGCTTAGGCGCTAGCGGTCGTATCACAGATACGCAGTATTTT
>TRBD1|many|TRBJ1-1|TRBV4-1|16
CASSQDRDPMNTEAFF
TGCGCCAGCAGCCAGGACAGGGACCCTATGAACACTGAAGCTTTCTTT
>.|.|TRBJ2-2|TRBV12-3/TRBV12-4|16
CASRPRPGLYTGELFF
TGTGCCAGCAGACCTAGGCCGGGACTGTACACCGGGGAGCTGTTTTTT
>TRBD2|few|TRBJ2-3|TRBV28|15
CASSPWREGADTQYF
TGTGCCAGCAGCCCATGGCGGGAGGGGGCCGATACGCAGTATTTT
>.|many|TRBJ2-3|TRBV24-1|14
CATSDSSGADTQYF
TGTGCCACCAGTGATAGTAGCGGTGCAGATACGCAGTATTTT
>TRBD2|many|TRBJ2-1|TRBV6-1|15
CASSARTSGLNEQFF
TGTGCCAGCAGTGCCAGGACTAGCGGCCTCAATGAGCAGTTCTTC
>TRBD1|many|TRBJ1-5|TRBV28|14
CASRRDSYNQPQHF
TGTGCCAGCAGGCGGGACAGCTACAATCAGCCCCAGCATTTT
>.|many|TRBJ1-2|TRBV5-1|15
CASTKGTIGYYGYTF
TGCGCCAGCACCAAAGGGACTATCGGTTATTATGGCTACACCTTC
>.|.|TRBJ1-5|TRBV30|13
CAWSVGGEQPQHF
TGTGCCTGGAGTGTAGGGGGAGAGCAGCCCCAGCATTTT
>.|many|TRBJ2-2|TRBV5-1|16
CASSFGAETNTGELFF
TGCGCCAGCAGCTTTGGTGCGGAGACTAACACCGGGGAGCTGTTTTTT
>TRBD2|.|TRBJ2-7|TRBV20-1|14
CSADSGRASYEQYF
TGCAGTGCTGACAGCGGGAGGGCTTCCTACGAGCAGTACTTC
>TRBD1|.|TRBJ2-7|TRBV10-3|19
CAIGGQGAAANTNSYEQYF
TGTGCCATCGGTGGACAGGGGGCTGCAGCGAACACTAACTCCTACGAGCAGTACTTC
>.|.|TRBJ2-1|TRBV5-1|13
CASSFATIREQFF
TGCGCCAGCAGCTTTGCGACCATCAGAGAGCAGTTCTTC
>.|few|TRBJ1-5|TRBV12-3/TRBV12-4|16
CASSLKGSTESQPQHF
TGTGCCAGCAGCCTAAAGGGGTCGACAGAAAGTCAGCCCCAGCATTTT
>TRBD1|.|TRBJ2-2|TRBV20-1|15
CSAGPGQPNTGELFF
TGCAGTGCTGGACCGGGACAGCCAAACACCGGGGAGCTGTTTTTT